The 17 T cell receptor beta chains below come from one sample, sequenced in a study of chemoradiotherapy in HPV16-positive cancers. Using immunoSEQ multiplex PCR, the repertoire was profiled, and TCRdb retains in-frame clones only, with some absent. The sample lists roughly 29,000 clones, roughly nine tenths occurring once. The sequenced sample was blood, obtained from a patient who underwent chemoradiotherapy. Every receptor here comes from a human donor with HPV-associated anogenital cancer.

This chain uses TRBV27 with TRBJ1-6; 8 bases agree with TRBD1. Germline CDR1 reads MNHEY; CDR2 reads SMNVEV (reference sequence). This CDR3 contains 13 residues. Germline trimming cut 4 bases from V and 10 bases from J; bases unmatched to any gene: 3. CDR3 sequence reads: CASSWTGKSPLHF. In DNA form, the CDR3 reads TGTGCCAGCAGTTGGACAGGGAAGTCACCCCTCCACTTT.

The CDR3 DNA sequence: TGTGCCAGCAGTCCCGACACAATTGAAGCTTTCTTT. Translation gives CASSPDTIEAFF. The gene calls are TRBV6-5 and TRBJ1-1; unclear D gene. Germline CDR1 and CDR2: MNHEY and SVGAGI. The CDR3 has 12 residues. V was clipped by 5 bases and J by 7 bases, with 11 bases between them.

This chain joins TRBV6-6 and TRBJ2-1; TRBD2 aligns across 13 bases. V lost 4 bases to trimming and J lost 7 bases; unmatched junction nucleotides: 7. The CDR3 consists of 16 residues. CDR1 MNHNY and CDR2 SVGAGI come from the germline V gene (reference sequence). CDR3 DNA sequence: TGTGCCAGCAGTTTCACTAGCGGGGGGGCAAGGAATGAGCAGTTCTTC. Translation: CASSFTSGGARNEQFF.

The CDR3 loop reads CASSVGLATTPETQYF. DNA of the CDR3: TGTGCCAGCAGCGTAGGGTTGGCTACAACCCCCGAGACCCAGTACTTC. The J gene is TRBJ2-5, the V gene TRBV9, with D unresolved. The V gene's germline CDR1 is SGDLS and CDR2 YYNGEE. This CDR3 is 16 amino acids long. The ends were cut back, 0 bases at V and 5 bases at J, with 17 bases in the middle.

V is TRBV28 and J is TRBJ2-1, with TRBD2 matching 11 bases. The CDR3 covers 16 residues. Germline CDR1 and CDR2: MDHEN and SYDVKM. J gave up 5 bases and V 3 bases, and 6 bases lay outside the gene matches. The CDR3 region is CASSFPGLADNNEQFF. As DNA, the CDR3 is TGTGCCAGCAGTTTCCCGGGACTAGCGGATAACAATGAGCAGTTCTTC.

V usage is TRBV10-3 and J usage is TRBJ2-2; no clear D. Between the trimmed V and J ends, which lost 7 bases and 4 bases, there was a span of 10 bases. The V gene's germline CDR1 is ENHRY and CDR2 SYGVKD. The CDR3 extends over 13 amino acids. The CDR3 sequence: CAITSTATGELFF. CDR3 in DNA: TGTGCCATCACTTCTACAGCCACCGGGGAGCTGTTTTTT.

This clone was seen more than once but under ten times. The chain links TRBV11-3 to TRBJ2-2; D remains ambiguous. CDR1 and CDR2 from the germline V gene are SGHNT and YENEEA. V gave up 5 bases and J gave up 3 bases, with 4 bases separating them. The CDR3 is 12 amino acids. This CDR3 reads CASSLDTGELFF. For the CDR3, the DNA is TGTGCCAGCAGCCTCGACACCGGGGAGCTGTTTTTT. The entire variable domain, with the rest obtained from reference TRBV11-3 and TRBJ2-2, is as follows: EAGVVQSPRYKIIEKKQPVAFWCNPISGHNTLYWYLQNLGQGPELLIRYENEEAVDDSQLPKDRFSAERLKGVDSTLKIQPAELGDSAVYLCASSLDTGELFFGEGSRLTVL.

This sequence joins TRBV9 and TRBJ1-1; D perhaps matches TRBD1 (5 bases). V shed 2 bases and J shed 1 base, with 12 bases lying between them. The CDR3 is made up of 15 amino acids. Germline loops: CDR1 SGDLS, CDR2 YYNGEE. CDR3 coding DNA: TGTGCCAGCAGCGTGTTCATGGGGGGGAACACTGAAGCTTTCTTT. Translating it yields CASSVFMGGNTEAFF.

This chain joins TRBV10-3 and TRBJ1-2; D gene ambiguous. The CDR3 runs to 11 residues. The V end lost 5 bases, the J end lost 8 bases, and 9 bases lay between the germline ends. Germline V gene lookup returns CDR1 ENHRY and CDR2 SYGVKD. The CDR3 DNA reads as TGTGCCATCAGTACGAACGAGGGCTACACCTTC. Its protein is CAISTNEGYTF.

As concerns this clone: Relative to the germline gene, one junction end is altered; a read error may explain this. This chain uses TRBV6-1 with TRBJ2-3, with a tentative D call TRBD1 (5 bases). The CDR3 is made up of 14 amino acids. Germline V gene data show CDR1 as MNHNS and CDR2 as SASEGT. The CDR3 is CASSEDSFPDTQYF. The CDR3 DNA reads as TGTGCCAGCAGCGAAGACAGTTTTCCAGATACGCAGTATTTT.

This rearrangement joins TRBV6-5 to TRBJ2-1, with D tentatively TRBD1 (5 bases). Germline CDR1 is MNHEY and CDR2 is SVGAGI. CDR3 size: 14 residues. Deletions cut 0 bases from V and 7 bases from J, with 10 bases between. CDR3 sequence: CASSYSGPGNEQFF. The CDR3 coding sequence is TGTGCCAGCAGTTACTCGGGGCCAGGTAATGAGCAGTTCTTC.

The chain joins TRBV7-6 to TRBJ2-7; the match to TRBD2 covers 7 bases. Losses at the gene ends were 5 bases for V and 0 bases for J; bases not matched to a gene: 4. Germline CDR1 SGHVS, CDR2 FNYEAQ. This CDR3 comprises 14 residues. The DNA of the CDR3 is TGTGCCAGCAGCGAGGGACTATACTCCTACGAGCAGTACTTC. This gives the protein CASSEGLYSYEQYF.

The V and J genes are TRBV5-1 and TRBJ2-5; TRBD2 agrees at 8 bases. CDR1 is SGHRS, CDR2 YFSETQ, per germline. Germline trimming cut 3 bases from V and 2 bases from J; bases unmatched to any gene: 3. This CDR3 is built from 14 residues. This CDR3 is CASSSTSAQETQYF. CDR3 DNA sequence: TGCGCCAGCAGCTCGACTAGCGCACAAGAGACCCAGTACTTC.

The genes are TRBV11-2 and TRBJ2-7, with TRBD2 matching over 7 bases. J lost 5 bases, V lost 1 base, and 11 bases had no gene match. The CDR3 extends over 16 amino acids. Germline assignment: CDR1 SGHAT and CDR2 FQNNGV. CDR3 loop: CASSLAGGSRVNEQYF. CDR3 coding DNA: TGTGCCAGCAGCTTAGCCGGCGGGAGTAGAGTTAACGAGCAGTACTTC.

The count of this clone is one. The CDR3 spells CASSAQGAVGTDTQYF. The CDR3 DNA reads as TGTGCCAGCAGTGCACAGGGGGCCGTGGGCACAGATACGCAGTATTTT. J is TRBJ2-3 and V is TRBV27, with TRBD1 matching 9 bases. This CDR3 spans 16 amino acids. Germline V gives CDR1 MNHEY, CDR2 SMNVEV (reference sequence). J gave up 1 base and V 5 bases, and 7 bases lay outside the gene matches.

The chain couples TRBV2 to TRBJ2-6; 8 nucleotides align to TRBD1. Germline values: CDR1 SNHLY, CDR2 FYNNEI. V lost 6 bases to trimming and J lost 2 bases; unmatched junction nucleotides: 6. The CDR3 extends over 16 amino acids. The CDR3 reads CASSVKQGAGANVLTF. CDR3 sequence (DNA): TGTGCCAGCAGCGTCAAACAGGGGGCTGGGGCCAACGTCCTGACTTTC.

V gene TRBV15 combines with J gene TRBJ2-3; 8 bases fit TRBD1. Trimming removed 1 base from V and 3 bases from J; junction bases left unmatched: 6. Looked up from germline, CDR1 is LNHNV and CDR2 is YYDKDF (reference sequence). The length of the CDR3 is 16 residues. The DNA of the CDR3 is TGTGCCACCAGCAGAGTACAGGGGGTAGAGACAGATACGCAGTATTTT. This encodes CATSRVQGVETDTQYF.